The 5 T cell receptor beta chains presented below share a single source sample, sequenced in a study of T cell repertoires in cytomegalovirus infection. These receptors are not linked to any known antigen. TCRdb re-called the reads with MiXCR, one entry per CDR3 protein. The sample includes tens of thousands of distinct CDR3 sequences, around 20% of them seen just once. The sample consisted of PBMCs, sequenced either directly or after in vitro stimulation (not recorded which). The receptors derive from a human donor in good health (CMV status not recorded). Some clones in this sample may be carry-over from other donors' samples.

The rearrangement joins TRBV7-6 to TRBJ1-6; D is unresolved. CDR1 is SGHVS, CDR2 FNYEAQ, per germline. Trimming cost V 5 bases and J 0 bases, with 11 bases left between them. The CDR3 totals 16 residues. The CDR3 coding sequence is TGTGCCAGCAGCCACGAGATTAGCTCCTATAATTCACCCCTCCACTTT. Its protein product is CASSHEISSYNSPLHF. The entire variable domain, with the rest obtained from reference TRBV7-6 and TRBJ1-6, is as follows: GAGVSQSPRYKVTKRGQDVALRCDPISGHVSLYWYRQALGQGPEFLTYFNYEAQQDKSGLPNDRFSAERPEGSISTLTIQRTEQRDSAMYRCASSHEISSYNSPLHFGNGTRLTVT.

V and J are TRBV4-1 and TRBJ2-1; perhaps TRBD2 as D (6 bases). In germline, CDR1 is MGHRA, CDR2 YSYEKL. This CDR3 is 13 amino acids long. Trimming removed 0 bases at V and 12 bases at J, with 12 bases between. CDR3 nucleotide sequence: TGCGCCAGCAGCCAAGAAGGCGGGGTCAGGCAGTTCTTC. As protein: CASSQEGGVRQFF.

This clonotype was recorded a few times. The chain is built from TRBV7-9 and TRBJ2-5, with 7 positions matching TRBD1. The germline V gene has CDR1 SEHNR and CDR2 FQNEAQ (reference sequence). The CDR3 covers 13 residues. After removal of 4 bases from V and 4 bases from J, the junction contained 3 bases not matched to a gene. The CDR3 bases are TGTGCCAGCAGCTCCAGGGGGATAGAGACCCAGTACTTC. Its protein product is CASSSRGIETQYF.

The chain is built from TRBV12-3 or TRBV12-4 and TRBJ2-3; D gene uncertain. The V gene lost 4 bases and the J gene lost 4 bases, with 12 bases spanning the gap. This CDR3 has 14 amino acids. The CDR3 nucleotides read TGTGCCAGCAGTTCTGGCCTAGGTGCAGATACGCAGTATTTT. Translated: CASSSGLGADTQYF.

This clonotype has a count of ten or more. This chain links TRBV7-2 with TRBJ2-1; no definite D call. The CDR3 extends over 14 amino acids. V was trimmed by 1 base and J by 4 bases, leaving 8 bases between them. Germline-derived CDR1 and CDR2 are SGHTA and FQGNSA. The CDR3 region has the DNA TGTGCCAGCAGCTTAGTCAACGGATACAATGAGCAGTTCTTC. Translating it yields CASSLVNGYNEQFF. Using reference TRBV7-2 and TRBJ2-1 for the parts outside the CDR3, the full variable domain is GAGVSQSPSNKVTEKGKDVELRCDPISGHTALYWYRQSLGQGLEFLIYFQGNSAPDKSGLPSDRFSAERTGGSVSTLTIQRTQQEDSAVYLCASSLVNGYNEQFFGPGTRLTVL.